The present entry profiles one T cell receptor (beta chain) with its context. The sample belongs to a study of blood T cell repertoires in COVID-19. On the study more broadly: Some COVID-19 samples were acute and others convalescent; all came from the United States, Italy and Spain. Sample material is recorded as cDNA or gDNA derived from T cells, B-cell-depleted T cells, or PBMCs.

Patients at the Seattle site were enrolled during active infection and followed longitudinally. Original methodology: Amplification from reference gene primers served as the basis for estimated nucleated cell counts. The repertoire was sequenced with immunoSEQ multiplex PCR; TCRdb's copy has only in-frame clones and lacks some. V, J and clone size derive from that table, while D and trimming were established from the DNA sequence. This table holds 540,000 or so clones, roughly nine tenths found once. Germline CDR1 is MNHEY and CDR2 is SMNVEV (reference sequence). This CDR3 is built from 15 residues. Trimming at V came to 10 bases and at J to 10 bases, leaving 15 bases not matched to a gene.

This clonotype originated in a woman in her 50s with COVID-19, enrolled during active disease. Sequencing was carried out using peripheral blood. The V and J genes are TRBV27 and TRBJ1-6; 8 bases agree with TRBD1. Here the CDR3 DNA reads TGTGCCACCTCCGTGGACAGGGTGGAGGAATCACCCCTCCACTTT. Translating it yields CATSVDRVEESPLHF.